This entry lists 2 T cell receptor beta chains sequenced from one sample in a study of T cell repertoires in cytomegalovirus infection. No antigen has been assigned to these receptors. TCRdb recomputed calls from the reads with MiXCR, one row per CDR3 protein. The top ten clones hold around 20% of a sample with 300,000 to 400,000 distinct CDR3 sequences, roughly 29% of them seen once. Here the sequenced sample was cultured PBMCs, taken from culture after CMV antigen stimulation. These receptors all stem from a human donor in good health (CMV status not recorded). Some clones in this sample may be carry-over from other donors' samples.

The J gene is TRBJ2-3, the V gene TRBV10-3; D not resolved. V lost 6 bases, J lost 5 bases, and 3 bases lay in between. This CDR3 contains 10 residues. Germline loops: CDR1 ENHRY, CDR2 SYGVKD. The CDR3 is CAIRGDTQYF. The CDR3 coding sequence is TGTGCCATCAGAGGAGATACGCAGTATTTT.

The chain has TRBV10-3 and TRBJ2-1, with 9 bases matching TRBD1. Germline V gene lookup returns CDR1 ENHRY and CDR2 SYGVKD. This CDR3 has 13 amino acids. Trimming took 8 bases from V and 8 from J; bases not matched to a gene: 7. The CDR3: CAIRGDRAHEQFF. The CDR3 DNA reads TGTGCCATCCGCGGGGACAGGGCCCATGAGCAGTTCTTC.